The 25 T cell receptor beta chains listed next were all sequenced from one sample in a study of cytomegalovirus exposure and HLA in healthy donors. The PCR had 60 Vbeta and 13 Jbeta primers. Sequencing was performed with immunoSEQ multiplex PCR; in TCRdb, only in-frame clones are kept and a portion is missing. The sample carries some 96,000 clones, roughly 75% recorded once. Sequencing was carried out using PBMCs. These receptors originate from a woman in her sixties or seventies in good health and CMV-seronegative.

The chain links TRBV6-6 to TRBJ2-5, with TRBD2 matching 15 bases. Germline lookup yields CDR1 MNHNY and CDR2 SVGAGI (reference sequence). The CDR3 is made up of 16 amino acids. V gave up 1 base and J gave up 4 bases; unmatched junction bases: 1. CDR3 region: CASSYLGLAGGETQYF. The CDR3 DNA reads as TGTGCCAGCAGTTACTTGGGACTAGCGGGGGGAGAGACCCAGTACTTC.

The chain couples TRBV7-8 to TRBJ2-2, with 9 bases fitting TRBD1. The CDR3 covers 15 residues. V lost 8 bases to trimming and J lost 7 bases; unmatched junction nucleotides: 11. The germline CDR1 and CDR2 sequences are SGHVS and FQNEAQ. CDR3 amino acids: CASLTGTGFLGELFF. Written as DNA, the CDR3 is TGTGCCAGCCTAACCGGGACAGGGTTTCTCGGGGAGCTGTTTTTT.

The V and J genes are TRBV6-1 and TRBJ2-7, with a tentative D call TRBD1 (6 bases). Germline CDR1 MNHNS, CDR2 SASEGT. V was cut by 6 bases and J by 0 bases, with 12 bases left in between. This CDR3 region has 14 residues. Here the CDR3 reads CASSFRGSSYEQYF. The CDR3 nucleotides read TGTGCCAGCAGCTTCAGGGGTAGCTCCTACGAGCAGTACTTC.

This clone showed up just once. J is TRBJ2-1 and V is TRBV29-1, with 16 bases lining up with TRBD2. This CDR3 is built from 16 residues. CDR1 is SQVTM and CDR2 is ANQGSEA in the germline V gene. V trimming: 7 bases; J trimming: 2 bases; junction bases outside the gene matches: 5. The CDR3 region is CSATGTSGGAYNEQFF. The DNA of the CDR3 is TGCAGCGCCACCGGGACTAGCGGGGGGGCCTACAATGAGCAGTTCTTC.

The V gene is TRBV28, the J gene TRBJ1-2; a possible D gene is TRBD1 (5 bases). CDR3 size: 12 residues. The germline CDR1 and CDR2 sequences are MDHEN and SYDVKM. Trimming cost V 3 bases and J 5 bases, with 7 bases left between them. The DNA for the CDR3 is TGTGCCAGCAGTTTGAAGGGGTATGGCTACACCTTC. Translated, it gives CASSLKGYGYTF.

The V gene is TRBV10-2, the J gene TRBJ1-6; the match to TRBD1 covers 9 bases. This CDR3 is 14 amino acids long. CDR1 is WSHSY and CDR2 is SAAADI in the germline V gene. V trimming: 3 bases; J trimming: 8 bases; junction bases outside the gene matches: 2. CDR3 in amino acids: CASSDWTGDSPLHF. The CDR3 bases are TGCGCCAGCAGTGATTGGACAGGGGATTCACCCCTCCACTTT.

The CDR3 region is CASSVAPLGVTEAFF. The CDR3 bases are TGTGCCAGCAGCGTAGCTCCATTAGGGGTAACTGAAGCTTTCTTT. The chain employs TRBV9 and TRBJ1-1; D possibly corresponds to TRBD1 (5 bases). V was pared by 0 bases and J by 5 bases, with 14 bases between. Germline lookup yields CDR1 SGDLS and CDR2 YYNGEE. The CDR3 extends over 15 amino acids.

This chain links TRBV28 with TRBJ1-1; a weak D match, TRBD1 (5 bases). There are 12 residues in the CDR3. V was shortened by 8 bases and J by 4 bases, with 11 bases between the two germline ends. Germline CDR1 reads MDHEN; CDR2 reads SYDVKM. The CDR3 is CASSPGGTEAFF. DNA of the CDR3: TGTGCCAGCTCCCCCGGGGGCACTGAAGCTTTCTTT.

The chain is built from TRBV18 and TRBJ1-1; D possibly corresponds to TRBD1 (5 bases). The CDR3 has 14 residues. Trimming cost V 3 bases and J 3 bases, with 11 bases left between them. Germline CDR1 and CDR2: KGHSH and LQKENI. CDR3 protein: CASSPDGGDTEAFF. The CDR3 DNA reads TGTGCCAGCTCACCCGACGGGGGGGACACTGAAGCTTTCTTT.

The genes are TRBV10-3 and TRBJ2-2; maybe TRBD1 (6 bases). This CDR3 contains 15 residues. Germline values: CDR1 ENHRY, CDR2 SYGVKD. V was trimmed by 3 bases and J by 1 base, leaving 9 bases between them. This CDR3 is CAISDKGQNTGELFF. CDR3 sequence (DNA): TGTGCCATCAGTGATAAGGGACAGAACACCGGGGAGCTGTTTTTT.

V usage is TRBV19 and J usage is TRBJ2-5, with a tentative D call TRBD1 (5 bases). Trimming pared 0 bases from V and 2 bases from J, leaving 13 bases between. There are 16 residues in the CDR3. Germline CDR1 and CDR2: LNHDA and SQIVND (reference sequence). The CDR3 loop is CASSIDYEAGQETQYF. In DNA form, the CDR3 reads TGTGCCAGTAGTATAGATTATGAAGCAGGGCAAGAGACCCAGTACTTC.

This clone occurred a few times. The V gene is TRBV6-5, the J gene TRBJ1-4, with 7 bases aligning to TRBD1. Germline V lookup: CDR1 MNHEY, CDR2 SVGAGI. The CDR3 is made up of 13 amino acids. The J segment lost 8 bases and the V segment lost 6 bases, leaving 6 bases of the junction unmatched. The CDR3 reads CASRATGHEKLFF. CDR3 DNA: TGTGCCAGCAGGGCGACAGGGCACGAAAAACTGTTTTTT.

The chain recombines TRBV6-5 with TRBJ1-2; a weak D match, TRBD1 (6 bases). CDR1 is MNHEY, CDR2 SVGAGI, per germline. Trimming pared 0 bases from V and 4 bases from J, leaving 9 bases between. This CDR3 spans 14 amino acids. CDR3 region: CASSYSSRGYGYTF. CDR3 nucleotide sequence: TGTGCCAGCAGTTACTCGAGCAGGGGCTATGGCTACACCTTC.

This clone has just a few counts. The chain employs TRBV7-9 and TRBJ2-1, with 9 bases matching TRBD2. CDR1 and CDR2 (germline): SEHNR, FQNEAQ (reference sequence). The CDR3 length is 16 residues. V lost 5 bases to trimming and J lost 5 bases; unmatched junction nucleotides: 10. Written as DNA, the CDR3 is TGTGCCAGCAGCCGTGGGAGCGGGGGGAAAAACAATGAGCAGTTCTTC. Amino acids: CASSRGSGGKNNEQFF.

The chain uses TRBV7-6 and TRBJ1-1, with D hard to call. Trimming took 6 bases from V and 4 from J, leaving 12 bases between them. CDR3 length: 13 residues. Germline CDR1 is SGHVS and CDR2 is FNYEAQ. The CDR3 DNA follows: TGTGCCAGCAGGCAAGAGGCGTTCACTGAAGCTTTCTTT. Amino acid sequence: CASRQEAFTEAFF. Looking up the rest from reference TRBV7-6 and TRBJ1-1 gives the full variable domain: GAGVSQSPRYKVTKRGQDVALRCDPISGHVSLYWYRQALGQGPEFLTYFNYEAQQDKSGLPNDRFSAERPEGSISTLTIQRTEQRDSAMYRCASRQEAFTEAFFGQGTRLTVV.

This sequence joins TRBV19 and TRBJ2-2; D gene uncertain. CDR3 length: 14 amino acids. CDR1 LNHDA and CDR2 SQIVND come from the germline V gene (reference sequence). Trimming left V 7 bases short and J 2 bases short, with 11 bases between. The CDR3 spells CASTVIHNTGELFF. The CDR3 DNA reads TGTGCCAGTACGGTCATCCATAACACCGGGGAGCTGTTTTTT.

This clone occurred a few times. The V gene is TRBV6-5, the J gene TRBJ1-1, with a tentative D call TRBD1 (5 bases). V lost 6 bases to trimming and J lost 0 bases, with 14 bases between them. From germline, CDR1 is MNHEY and CDR2 SVGAGI. The CDR3 spans 15 residues. The CDR3 protein is CASSPRRVMNTEAFF. The CDR3 DNA reads TGTGCCAGCAGCCCCCGCAGGGTCATGAACACTGAAGCTTTCTTT.

V gene TRBV10-3 combines with J gene TRBJ2-5; TRBD2 might be the D (6 bases). This CDR3 is 13 amino acids long. Germline V lookup: CDR1 ENHRY, CDR2 SYGVKD. Deletions cut 7 bases from V and 5 bases from J, with 14 bases between. The CDR3 coding sequence is TGTGCCATCACAAGGCGACTAGGGGAGACCCAGTACTTC. This encodes CAITRRLGETQYF.

The chain has TRBV5-6 and TRBJ1-5, with 7 bases identical to TRBD1. This CDR3 has 12 residues. Germline trimming cut 2 bases from V and 11 bases from J; bases unmatched to any gene: 4. Germline V gene sequence: CDR1 SGHDT, CDR2 YYEEEE. The CDR3 DNA reads TGTGCCAGCAGCTTATCGACAGGGACCCAGCATTTT. Protein product: CASSLSTGTQHF.

V is TRBV7-9 and J is TRBJ2-7, with D hard to call. Trimming cost V 1 base and J 0 bases, with 13 bases left between them. This CDR3 comprises 16 residues. Germline V lookup: CDR1 SEHNR, CDR2 FQNEAQ (reference sequence). The DNA for the CDR3 is TGTGCCAGCAGCTTAGGGGCTCCTACGAGCTCCTACGAGCAGTACTTC. Translating gives CASSLGAPTSSYEQYF.

The chain joins TRBV9 to TRBJ2-3, with D possibly matching TRBD2 (5 bases). Germline CDR1 and CDR2: SGDLS and YYNGEE. The CDR3 consists of 16 residues. V shed 1 base and J shed 0 bases, with 12 bases lying between them. CDR3 protein: CASSVLADSSTDTQYF. The CDR3 region has the DNA TGTGCCAGCAGCGTACTAGCTGATTCTAGCACAGATACGCAGTATTTT.

The chain has TRBV7-2 and TRBJ1-1; possible D gene TRBD1, 6 bases. The CDR3 contains 15 residues. Germline CDR1 is SGHTA and CDR2 is FQGNSA. V shed 2 bases and J shed 8 bases, with 18 bases lying between them. The CDR3 reads CASSLNGAGGSEAFF. DNA of the CDR3: TGTGCCAGCAGCTTAAATGGGGCGGGGGGCTCAGAAGCTTTCTTT.

The V call is TRBV6-5, the J call TRBJ1-1, with D hard to call. V was cut by 4 bases and J by 0 bases, with 12 bases left in between. Germline V CDR1 and CDR2: MNHEY, SVGAGI. The CDR3 extends over 15 amino acids. DNA for the CDR3: TGTGCCAGCAGTTTCGACACCTTTATGAACACTGAAGCTTTCTTT. Translation: CASSFDTFMNTEAFF.

This clone has a single count. This sequence joins TRBV11-2 and TRBJ1-2, with 8 nucleotides matching TRBD1. CDR3 length: 13 residues. V lost 5 bases to trimming and J lost 4 bases; unmatched junction nucleotides: 3. Germline values: CDR1 SGHAT, CDR2 FQNNGV. CDR3 loop: CASSAGGSYGYTF. As DNA, the CDR3 is TGTGCCAGCAGCGCAGGGGGCAGCTATGGCTACACCTTC.

The rearrangement links TRBV28 to TRBJ1-1; no firm D call. CDR3 length: 12 residues. Germline CDR1 reads MDHEN; CDR2 reads SYDVKM. V lost 3 bases and J 10 bases, leaving 12 bases between the germline ends. The CDR3 here is CASSFPRHGAFF. The CDR3 nucleotides are TGTGCCAGCAGTTTTCCAAGACACGGAGCTTTCTTT.